The T cell receptor (beta chain) under discussion was sequenced for a study of shared clonotypes between healthy human individuals. Study-wide context: Per donor, CD8 memory used one plate, CD8 naive used two, CD4 memory used three and CD4 naive used three. Broader study findings: Despite large depth, sorted-subset datasets appeared incompletely sequenced.

Measured with immunoSEQ multiplex PCR; TCRdb has only the in-frame clones, and not every one. The sample lists 2 million to 2.5 million clones; roughly 95% were seen once. J gave up 4 bases and V 2 bases, and 2 bases lay outside the gene matches. The CDR3 runs to 14 residues. CDR1 and CDR2 from the germline V gene are KGHSH and LQKENI. A note on this clone: Its antigen is currently unknown. The sample holds other DNA sequences that translate to the same CDR3.

The clonotype was recovered from a young man in good health. The sequenced sample consisted of naive CD4+ T cells sorted from blood. The subset: CD45RA+ positively selected. The chain links TRBV18 to TRBJ2-5, with TRBD2 identical over 9 bases. Here the CDR3 reads CASSPGAGGETQYF. CDR3 DNA: TGTGCCAGCTCACCAGGAGCGGGAGGAGAGACCCAGTACTTC.